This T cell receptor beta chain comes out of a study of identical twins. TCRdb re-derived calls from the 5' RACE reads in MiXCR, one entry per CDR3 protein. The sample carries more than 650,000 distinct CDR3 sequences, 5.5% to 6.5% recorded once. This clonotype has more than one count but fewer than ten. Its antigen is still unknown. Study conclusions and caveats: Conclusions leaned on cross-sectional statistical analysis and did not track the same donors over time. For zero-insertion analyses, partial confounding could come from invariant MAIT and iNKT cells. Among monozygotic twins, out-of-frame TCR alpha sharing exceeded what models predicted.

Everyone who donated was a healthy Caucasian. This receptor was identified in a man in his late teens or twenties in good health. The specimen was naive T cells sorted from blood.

The CDR3 DNA follows: TGCAGTGCTAGACAGGGTCTCTCCTATAATTCACCCCTCCACTTT. This sequence encodes CSARQGLSYNSPLHF. The chain is built from TRBV20-1 and TRBJ1-6; TRBD1 is a possible D gene (5 bases). With 2 bases removed from V and 0 bases from J, the gap between germline ends came to 8 bases. Looked up from germline, CDR1 is DFQATT and CDR2 is SNEGSKA (reference sequence). The CDR3 has 15 amino acids.